The rows below give T cell receptor beta chains drawn from one sample of a study of blood T cell repertoires in COVID-19. TCRdb's copy holds only in-frame clones and misses some; the assay was immunoSEQ multiplex PCR. This sample yields about 150,000 clones, of which approximately 78% are seen a single time; roughly 1.5% belongs to the top ten. The sequencing input was peripheral blood. Every receptor here comes from a man aged 80 or over with acute or convalescent COVID-19. CDR3s include the opening cysteine and the closing phenylalanine or tryptophan. A D gene is named only where the DNA matches it firmly. The size field is filled for only some rows; it gives once, few, many or a size class.

V	J	size	D	length	DNA	CDR3
TRBV5-4	TRBJ1-4	few	TRBD1	16	TGTGCCAGCAGCACGGGACAGGGAGGACTTAATGAAAAACTGTTTTTT	CASSTGQGGLNEKLFF
TRBV7-2	TRBJ1-2	-	-	15	TGTGCCAGCAGCTTAGCGTCCAGTACAATGGATGGCTACACCTTC	CASSLASSTMDGYTF
TRBV5-1	TRBJ2-3	-	TRBD2	16	TGCGCCAGCAGCCAGGGGATAGCGGGGGGGCTTGATACGCAGTATTTT	CASSQGIAGGLDTQYF
TRBV11-3	TRBJ2-1	-	TRBD2	15	TGTGCCAGCAGCCCGAGCGGGGCCGTCCACAATGAGCAGTTCTTC	CASSPSGAVHNEQFF
TRBV6-5	TRBJ2-5	-	-	16	TGTGCCAGCAGTTACTCGGGGCAGGGCGAACAAGAGACCCAGTACTTC	CASSYSGQGEQETQYF
TRBV6-5	TRBJ1-2	-	-	14	TGTGCCAGCAACTCTGGGACACCTAACTATGGCTACACCTTC	CASNSGTPNYGYTF
TRBV3-1/TRBV3-2	TRBJ2-5	-	TRBD1	15	TGTGCCAGCGATGTGGGAGGCACGGGGACAGGGACCCAGTACTTC	CASDVGGTGTGTQYF
TRBV4-1	TRBJ1-2	-	TRBD1	14	TGCGCCAGCAGCCCAACAGGGGTTCCCTATGGCTACACCTTC	CASSPTGVPYGYTF
TRBV5-1	TRBJ2-4	few	TRBD2	16	TGCGCCAGCAGACACGGACTAGATGGGGGGTTAAACATTCAGTACTTC	CASRHGLDGGLNIQYF
TRBV5-1	TRBJ2-7	-	-	14	TGCGCCAGCAGCTTGGAACAGACAAGCAACGAGCAGTACTTC	CASSLEQTSNEQYF
TRBV7-9	TRBJ2-1	-	TRBD2	14	TGTGCCAGCAGCTTAGCCGGGGGGGCAAATGAGCAGTTCTTC	CASSLAGGANEQFF
TRBV6-1	TRBJ2-1	-	-	16	TGTGCCAGCAGTGAAGGGTCTACCCCAACCTACAATGAGCAGTTCTTC	CASSEGSTPTYNEQFF
TRBV5-4	TRBJ1-1	few	-	14	TGTGCCAGCAGCTTTGACACGGATCACACTGAAGCTTTCTTT	CASSFDTDHTEAFF
TRBV5-1	TRBJ1-5	-	-	15	TGCGCCAGCAGCTTGGCAGGTGGGAGCAATCAGCCCCAGCATTTT	CASSLAGGSNQPQHF
TRBV7-8	TRBJ2-3	many	TRBD2	19	TGTGCCAGCAGAAAATTTGGGGGACTAGCGGGGGGCGGCACAGATACGCAGTATTTT	CASRKFGGLAGGGTDTQYF